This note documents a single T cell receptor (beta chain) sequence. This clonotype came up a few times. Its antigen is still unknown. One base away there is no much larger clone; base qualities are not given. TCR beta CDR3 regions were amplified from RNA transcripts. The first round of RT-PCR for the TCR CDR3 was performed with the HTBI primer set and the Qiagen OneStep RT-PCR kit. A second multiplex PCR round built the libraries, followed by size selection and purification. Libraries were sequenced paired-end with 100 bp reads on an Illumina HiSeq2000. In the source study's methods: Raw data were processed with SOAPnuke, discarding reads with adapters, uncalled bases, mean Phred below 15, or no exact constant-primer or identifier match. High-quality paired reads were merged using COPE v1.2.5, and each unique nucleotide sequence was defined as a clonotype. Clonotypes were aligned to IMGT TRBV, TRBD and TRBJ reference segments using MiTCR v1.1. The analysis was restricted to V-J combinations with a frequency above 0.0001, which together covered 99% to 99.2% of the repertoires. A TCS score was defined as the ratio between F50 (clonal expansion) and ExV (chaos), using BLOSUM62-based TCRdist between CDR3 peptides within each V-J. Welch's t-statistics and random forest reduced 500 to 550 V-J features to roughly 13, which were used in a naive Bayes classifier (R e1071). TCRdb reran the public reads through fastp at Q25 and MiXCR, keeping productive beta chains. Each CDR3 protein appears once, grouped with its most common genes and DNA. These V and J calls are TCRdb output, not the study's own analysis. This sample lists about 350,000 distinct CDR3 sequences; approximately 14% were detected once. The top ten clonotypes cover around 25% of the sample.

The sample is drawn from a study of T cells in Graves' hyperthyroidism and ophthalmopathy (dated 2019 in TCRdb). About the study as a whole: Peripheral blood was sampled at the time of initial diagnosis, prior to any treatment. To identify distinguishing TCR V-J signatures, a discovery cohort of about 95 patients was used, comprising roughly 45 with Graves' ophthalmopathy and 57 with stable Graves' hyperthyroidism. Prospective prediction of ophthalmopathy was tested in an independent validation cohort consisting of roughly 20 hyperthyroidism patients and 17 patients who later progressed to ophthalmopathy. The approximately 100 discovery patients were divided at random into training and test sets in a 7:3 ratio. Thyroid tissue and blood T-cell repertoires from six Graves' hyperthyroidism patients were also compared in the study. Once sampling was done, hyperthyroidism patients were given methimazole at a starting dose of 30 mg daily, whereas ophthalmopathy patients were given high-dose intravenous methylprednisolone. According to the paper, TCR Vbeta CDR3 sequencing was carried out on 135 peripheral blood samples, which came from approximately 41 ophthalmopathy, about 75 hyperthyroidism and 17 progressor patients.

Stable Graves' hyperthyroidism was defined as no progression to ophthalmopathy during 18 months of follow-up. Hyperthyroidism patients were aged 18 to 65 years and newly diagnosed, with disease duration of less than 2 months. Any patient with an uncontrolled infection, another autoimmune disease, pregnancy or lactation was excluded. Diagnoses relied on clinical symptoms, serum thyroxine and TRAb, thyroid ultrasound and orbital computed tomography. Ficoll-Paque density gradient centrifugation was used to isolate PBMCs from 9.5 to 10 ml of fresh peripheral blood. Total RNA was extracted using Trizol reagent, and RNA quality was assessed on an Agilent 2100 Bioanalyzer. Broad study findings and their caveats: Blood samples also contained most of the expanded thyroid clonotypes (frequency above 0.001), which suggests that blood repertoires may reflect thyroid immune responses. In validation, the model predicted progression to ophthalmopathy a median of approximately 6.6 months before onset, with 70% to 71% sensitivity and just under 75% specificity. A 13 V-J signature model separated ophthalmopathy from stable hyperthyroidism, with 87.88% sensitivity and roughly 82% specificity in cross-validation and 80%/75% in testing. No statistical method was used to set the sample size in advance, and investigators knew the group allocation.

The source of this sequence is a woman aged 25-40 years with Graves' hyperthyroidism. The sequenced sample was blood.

The bases read TGCAGTGCTAGGCAGTATTACTCCTACGAGCAGTACTTC. Translated, this is CSARQYYSYEQYF. The chain is made from TRBV20-1 and TRBJ2-7, with an unclear D gene assignment. Trimming removed 3 bases from V and 0 bases from J, leaving 9 bases between the germline ends. The cysteine opens and the phenylalanine closes a CDR3 of 13 amino acids. CDR3 DNA only is kept here, 39 bases in frame from base 1. The germline V gene (reference sequence) provides CDR1 DFQATT and CDR2 SNEGSKA.